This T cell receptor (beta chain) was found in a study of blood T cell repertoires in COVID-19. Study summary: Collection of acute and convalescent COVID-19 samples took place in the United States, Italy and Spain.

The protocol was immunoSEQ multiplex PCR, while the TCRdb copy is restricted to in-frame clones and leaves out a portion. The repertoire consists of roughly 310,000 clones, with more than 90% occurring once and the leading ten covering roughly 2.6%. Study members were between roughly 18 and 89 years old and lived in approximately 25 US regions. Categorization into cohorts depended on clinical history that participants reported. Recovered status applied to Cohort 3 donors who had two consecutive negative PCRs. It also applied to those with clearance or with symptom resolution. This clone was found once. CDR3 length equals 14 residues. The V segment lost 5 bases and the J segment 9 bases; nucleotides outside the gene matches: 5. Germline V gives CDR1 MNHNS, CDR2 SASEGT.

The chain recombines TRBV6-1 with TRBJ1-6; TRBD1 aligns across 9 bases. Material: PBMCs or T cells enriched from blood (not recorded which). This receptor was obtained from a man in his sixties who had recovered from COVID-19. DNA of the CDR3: TGTGCCAGCAGTTTGGACAGGGGTATTTCACCCCTCCACTTT. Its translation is CASSLDRGISPLHF.